The rows below give T cell receptor beta chains drawn from one sample of a study of radiotherapy plus CTLA-4 blockade in lung cancer. The protocol was immunoSEQ multiplex PCR, while the TCRdb copy is restricted to in-frame clones and leaves out a portion. This sample has tens of thousands of clones, with around 78% found just once. This specimen was peripheral blood, taken from a patient treated with radiotherapy plus ipilimumab. Receptor source: a human donor with non-small cell lung cancer who had a partial response to radiotherapy plus ipilimumab. Some clones in this sample may be carry-over from other donors' samples. CDR3s include the opening cysteine and the closing phenylalanine or tryptophan. D genes are given only for firm matches. Clone size is given for some rows only: seen once, a few or many times, or a class if the clone is expanded.

clone_size	j_call	v_call	d_call	cdr3_aa	cdr3_nt
NA	TRBJ2-2	TRBV11-2	TRBD1	CASSPLLQGALTGELFF	TGTGCCAGCAGCCCACTCCTACAGGGGGCTCTGACCGGGGAGCTGTTTTTT
NA	TRBJ1-5	TRBV27	NA	CASSTSRRGYGNQPQHF	TGTGCCAGCAGTACCTCCCGACGAGGATATGGCAATCAGCCCCAGCATTTT
NA	TRBJ2-5	TRBV7-2	TRBD2	CASSFLSGRGKETQYF	TGTGCCAGCAGCTTCCTTAGCGGGAGGGGTAAAGAGACCCAGTACTTC
NA	TRBJ2-7	TRBV7-6	TRBD2	CASSQREASYEQYF	TGTGCCAGCAGCCAGCGGGAGGCCTCCTACGAGCAGTACTTC
NA	TRBJ2-3	TRBV28	NA	CASRYSGSTDTQYF	TGTGCCAGCAGATATAGCGGAAGCACAGATACGCAGTATTTT
NA	TRBJ2-7	TRBV9	NA	CASSVEGGRAAEQYF	TGTGCCAGCAGCGTAGAAGGAGGACGGGCTGCCGAGCAGTACTTC
NA	TRBJ1-1	TRBV5-1	NA	CASSPREGGNTEAFF	TGCGCCAGCAGCCCCCGGGAGGGCGGGAACACTGAAGCTTTCTTT
NA	TRBJ1-2	TRBV6-8	NA	CASTPSRLNYGYTF	TGTGCCAGCACCCCAAGCCGATTAAACTATGGCTACACCTTC
NA	TRBJ2-7	TRBV6-5	NA	CASSSAGASYEQYF	TGTGCCAGCAGTAGCGCGGGGGCCTCCTACGAGCAGTACTTC
NA	TRBJ1-6	TRBV28	TRBD1	CASSLSTGDYSPLHF	TGTGCCAGCAGTTTATCTACAGGGGATTATTCACCCCTCCACTTT
NA	TRBJ2-2	TRBV6-5	NA	CASSYVASNTGELFF	TGTGCCAGCAGTTACGTGGCATCTAACACCGGGGAGCTGTTTTTT
NA	TRBJ1-1	TRBV11-3	NA	CASSLEPTMPDAFF	TGTGCCAGCAGCTTAGAACCGACAATGCCTGACGCTTTCTTT
NA	TRBJ2-2	TRBV28	TRBD1	CASSLGTGRRELFF	TGTGCCAGCAGTTTGGGGACAGGGAGAAGGGAGCTGTTTTTT
NA	TRBJ1-1	TRBV19	NA	CASSSNTNTEAFF	TGTGCCAGTAGTTCAAACACAAACACTGAAGCTTTCTTT
once	TRBJ2-1	TRBV10-1	TRBD2	CASSVSGRANEQFF	TGCGCCAGCAGTGTAAGCGGGAGGGCCAATGAGCAGTTCTTC
NA	TRBJ2-3	TRBV28	NA	CASSLIGPTVGTQYF	TGTGCCAGCAGTTTAATCGGTCCTACGGTTGGTACGCAGTATTTT
NA	TRBJ1-5	TRBV27	TRBD1	CASSLGQGVNQPQHF	TGTGCCAGCAGTTTGGGACAGGGGGTGAATCAGCCCCAGCATTTT
medium-sized	TRBJ1-4	TRBV7-8	TRBD1	CASSPGTATNEKLFF	TGTGCCAGCAGCCCGGGGACAGCCACTAATGAAAAACTGTTTTTT
NA	TRBJ2-7	TRBV9	NA	CASSVGSGSYEQYF	TGTGCCAGCAGCGTAGGTTCCGGTTCGTACGAGCAGTACTTC
once	TRBJ2-2	TRBV5-1	NA	CASKEAVNTGELFF	TGCGCCAGCAAAGAAGCGGTGAACACCGGGGAGCTGTTTTTT
NA	TRBJ2-1	TRBV6-1	TRBD2	CASRPTSGGNEQFF	TGTGCCAGCCGACCCACTTCGGGGGGAAATGAGCAGTTCTTC
NA	TRBJ2-1	TRBV19	TRBD2	CASSRVAGVLTEQFF	TGTGCCAGTAGTAGGGTAGCGGGAGTACTTACTGAGCAGTTCTTC
NA	TRBJ2-7	TRBV4-1	NA	CASSQDTGRGQYF	TGCGCCAGCAGCCAGGACACAGGGAGAGGGCAGTACTTC
NA	TRBJ2-5	TRBV2	TRBD2	CASRFSLAGPQETQYF	TGTGCCAGCAGGTTCTCACTAGCGGGGCCCCAAGAGACCCAGTACTTC
NA	TRBJ1-1	TRBV2	NA	CASSGGNRVRTEAFF	TGTGCCAGCAGTGGAGGGAACAGGGTGAGAACTGAAGCTTTCTTT
NA	TRBJ2-7	TRBV11-3	TRBD1	CASSPSGTGFYEQYF	TGTGCCAGCAGCCCATCCGGGACAGGGTTCTACGAGCAGTACTTC
few	TRBJ2-2	TRBV19	NA	CASSRTSGNTGELFF	TGTGCCAGTAGTAGAACCTCAGGGAACACCGGGGAGCTGTTTTTT
few	TRBJ2-7	TRBV5-1	NA	CASSLGGGGDYEQYF	TGCGCCAGCAGCCTGGGGGGCGGGGGAGACTACGAGCAGTACTTC
many	TRBJ2-7	TRBV10-3	NA	CAINSQDKSEQYF	TGTGCCATCAATTCCCAGGACAAATCCGAGCAGTACTTC
NA	TRBJ1-6	TRBV2	NA	CASSPNRARSPLHF	TGTGCCAGCAGTCCTAACAGGGCCCGATCACCCCTCCACTTT
NA	TRBJ2-2	TRBV27	TRBD2	CASSSGTMGGELFF	TGTGCCAGCAGTTCCGGGACTATGGGCGGGGAGCTGTTTTTT
NA	TRBJ2-3	TRBV6-6	NA	CASSYSSRGRTDTQYF	TGTGCCAGCAGTTACTCGTCCAGGGGTCGCACAGATACGCAGTATTTT
NA	TRBJ2-1	TRBV7-3	TRBD2	CASSSNRLAGGPSEQFF	TGTGCCAGCAGCTCAAACAGACTAGCGGGAGGGCCAAGCGAGCAGTTCTTC
NA	TRBJ1-1	TRBV7-9	NA	CASSLREGTEAFF	TGTGCCAGCAGCTTAAGGGAGGGTACTGAAGCTTTCTTT
NA	TRBJ1-2	TRBV6-6	TRBD1	CASRLETGAGYGYTF	TGTGCCAGCAGACTCGAAACAGGGGCGGGCTATGGCTACACCTTC
NA	TRBJ2-6	TRBV15	NA	CATSRERFSGANVLTF	TGTGCCACCAGCAGAGAGCGATTCTCTGGGGCCAACGTCCTGACTTTC
NA	TRBJ2-1	TRBV28	NA	CAALTFGGSGAYNEQFF	TGTGCCGCACTAACCTTTGGAGGGAGTGGGGCTTACAATGAGCAGTTCTTC
NA	TRBJ1-5	TRBV6-5	NA	CASRDQGHSNQPQHF	TGTGCCAGCAGAGATCAGGGCCATAGCAATCAGCCCCAGCATTTT
once	TRBJ2-3	TRBV6-6	TRBD2	CASTSTGRVDTQYF	TGTGCCAGCACCTCTACCGGGAGGGTAGATACGCAGTATTTT
NA	TRBJ1-2	TRBV12-5	NA	CASGLDRVEDGYTF	TGTGCTAGTGGTTTGGACAGGGTAGAGGATGGCTACACCTTC
few	TRBJ2-5	TRBV5-4	TRBD2	CASSLTSGSWFGETQYF	TGTGCCAGCAGCTTGACTAGCGGCTCCTGGTTCGGAGAGACCCAGTACTTC
NA	TRBJ1-3	TRBV4-3	NA	CASSQDTDTIYF	TGCGCCAGCAGCCAAGATACGGACACCATATATTTT
once	TRBJ2-5	TRBV7-2	TRBD2	CASSTGLAGGQTQYF	TGTGCCAGCAGCACGGGACTAGCGGGGGGGCAGACCCAGTACTTC
NA	TRBJ2-7	TRBV28	NA	CASRDSISYEQYF	TGTGCCAGCAGGGACAGCATCTCCTACGAGCAGTACTTC
NA	TRBJ1-5	TRBV2	NA	CASSEATGDNQPQHF	TGTGCCAGCAGTGAAGCTACCGGGGACAATCAGCCCCAGCATTTT
NA	TRBJ1-4	TRBV5-1	TRBD1	CASSSGTATNEKLFF	TGCGCCAGCAGCTCCGGGACAGCAACTAATGAAAAACTGTTTTTT
NA	TRBJ2-2	TRBV18	NA	CASSPPGGLNTGELFF	TGTGCCAGCTCACCACCTGGGGGCTTAAACACCGGGGAGCTGTTTTTT
few	TRBJ1-2	TRBV2	NA	CASRTGFGYGYTF	TGTGCCAGCAGAACAGGGTTTGGGTATGGCTACACCTTC
NA	TRBJ1-1	TRBV9	NA	CASSVGARNTEAFF	TGTGCCAGCAGCGTAGGGGCCAGGAACACTGAAGCTTTCTTT
NA	TRBJ2-1	TRBV2	NA	CAPSTSRRDTEQFF	TGTGCCCCGTCCACGTCCCGCAGGGACACTGAGCAGTTCTTC
NA	TRBJ1-1	TRBV4-1	NA	CASSQALTREAFF	TGCGCCAGCAGTCAAGCACTAACGCGTGAAGCTTTCTTT
few	TRBJ2-2	TRBV9	TRBD2	CASSVVSSGATGELFF	TGTGCCAGCAGCGTAGTGTCTAGCGGCGCTACCGGGGAGCTGTTTTTT
NA	TRBJ2-1	TRBV9	NA	CASGPARGASYNEQFF	TGTGCCAGCGGCCCGGCCCGGGGGGCCTCCTACAATGAGCAGTTCTTC
NA	TRBJ2-7	TRBV5-4	TRBD1	CASSPGTGEGYEQYF	TGTGCCAGCAGCCCAGGGACAGGGGAAGGGTACGAGCAGTACTTC
NA	TRBJ2-7	TRBV28	TRBD2	CRTSGRRYGQYF	TGTAGGACTAGCGGGAGGCGATACGGGCAGTACTTC
NA	TRBJ2-6	TRBV29-1	NA	CSVNSGYGANVLTF	TGCAGCGTTAATTCAGGGTACGGGGCCAACGTCCTGACTTTC
NA	TRBJ2-3	TRBV5-8	NA	CASRSRQAGGTDTQYF	TGTGCCAGCAGGTCCCGACAGGCAGGGGGCACAGATACGCAGTATTTT